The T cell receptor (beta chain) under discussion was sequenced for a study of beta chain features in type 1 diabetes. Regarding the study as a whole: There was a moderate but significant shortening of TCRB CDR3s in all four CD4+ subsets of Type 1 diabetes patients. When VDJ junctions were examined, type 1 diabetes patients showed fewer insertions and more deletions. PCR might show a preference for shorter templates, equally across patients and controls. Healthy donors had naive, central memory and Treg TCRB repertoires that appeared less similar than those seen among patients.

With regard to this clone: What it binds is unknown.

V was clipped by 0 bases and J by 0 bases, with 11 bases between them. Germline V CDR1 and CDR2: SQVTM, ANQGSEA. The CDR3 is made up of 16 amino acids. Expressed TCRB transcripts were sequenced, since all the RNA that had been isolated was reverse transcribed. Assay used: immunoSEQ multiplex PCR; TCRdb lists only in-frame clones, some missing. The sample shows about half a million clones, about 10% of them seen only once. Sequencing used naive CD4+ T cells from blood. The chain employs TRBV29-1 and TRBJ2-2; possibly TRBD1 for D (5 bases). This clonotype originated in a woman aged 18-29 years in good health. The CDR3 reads CSVEDLQQANTGELFF. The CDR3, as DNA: TGCAGCGTTGAAGATCTGCAACAGGCGAACACCGGGGAGCTGTTTTTT.